The T cell receptor beta chain described here comes from a study of post-analysis software for immune sequencing data. About the research overall: Included among the disease courses, which were recorded for the cohort, were relapsing-remitting, secondary progressive and progressive-relapsing multiple sclerosis. General study results and limits: About five TRBV segments, including TRBV5-6, TRBV5-1 and TRBV20-1, were more frequent in patients than controls. Controls had significantly higher normalized Chao1 diversity than multiple sclerosis patients.

cDNA libraries of TCR beta carried unique molecular identifiers. TCRdb re-called the PCR reads with MiXCR, one entry per CDR3 protein. The table lists hundreds of thousands of distinct CDR3 sequences, just under 30% of them singletons. The germline CDR1 and CDR2 sequences are SGHRS and YFSETQ. The CDR3 spans 15 residues. V shed 3 bases and J 5 bases; nucleotides not matched to a gene: 6. A word on this clonotype: The antigen remains undetermined.

Material: blood. The receptor's source is a girl between 10 and 17 years old with multiple sclerosis. This sequence joins TRBV5-1 and TRBJ2-7; 12 bases align to TRBD1. CDR3 protein: CASSSTGQGAHEQYF. CDR3 bases: TGCGCCAGCAGCTCGACGGGACAGGGGGCTCACGAGCAGTACTTC.